The TCR beta chain under discussion was sequenced for a study of Ad26.COV2.S vaccination and SARS-CoV-2 variants. In the case of this clone: Its antigen is unknown.

Notes on the study in general: Vaccine and placebo recipients had similar non-spike TCR breadth.

J lost 0 bases, V lost 4 bases, and 10 bases had no gene match. The germline gives CDR1 SGHTA, CDR2 FQGNSA. CDR3 size: 17 residues. Some clones are missing from TCRdb's copy, which holds only in-frame ones; the method was immunoSEQ multiplex PCR. The sample includes just over 350,000 clones, just over 90% seen only once; the top ten take about 3.9%. This material consisted of peripheral blood, taken after recovery from COVID-19. J is TRBJ1-1 and V is TRBV7-2; 8 bases fit TRBD1. The source is a human donor who had recovered from COVID-19. Here the CDR3 reads CASSSNGTGDMNTEAFF. The CDR3 region has the DNA TGTGCCAGCAGCTCGAACGGGACAGGTGATATGAACACTGAAGCTTTCTTT. Using reference TRBV7-2 and TRBJ1-1 for the parts outside the CDR3, the full variable domain is GAGVSQSPSNKVTEKGKDVELRCDPISGHTALYWYRQSLGQGLEFLIYFQGNSAPDKSGLPSDRFSAERTGGSVSTLTIQRTQQEDSAVYLCASSSNGTGDMNTEAFFGQGTRLTVV.